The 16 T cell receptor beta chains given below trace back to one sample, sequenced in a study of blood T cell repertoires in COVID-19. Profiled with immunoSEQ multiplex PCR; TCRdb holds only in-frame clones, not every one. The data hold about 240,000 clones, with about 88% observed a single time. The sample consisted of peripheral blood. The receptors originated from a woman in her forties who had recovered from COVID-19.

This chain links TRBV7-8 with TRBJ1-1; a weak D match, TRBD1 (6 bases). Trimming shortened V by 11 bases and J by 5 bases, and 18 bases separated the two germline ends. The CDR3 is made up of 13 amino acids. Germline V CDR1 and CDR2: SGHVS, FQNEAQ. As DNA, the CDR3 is TGTGCCTGCCCAGGGGAGGGGGGTACTGAAGCTTTCTTT. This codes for CACPGEGGTEAFF.

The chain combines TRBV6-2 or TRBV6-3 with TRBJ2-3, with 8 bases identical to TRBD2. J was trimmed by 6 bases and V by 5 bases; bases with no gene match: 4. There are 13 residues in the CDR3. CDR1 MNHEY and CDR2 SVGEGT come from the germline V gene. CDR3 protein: CASSKSGSDTQYF. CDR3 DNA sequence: TGTGCCAGCAGTAAAAGCGGGAGTGATACGCAGTATTTT.

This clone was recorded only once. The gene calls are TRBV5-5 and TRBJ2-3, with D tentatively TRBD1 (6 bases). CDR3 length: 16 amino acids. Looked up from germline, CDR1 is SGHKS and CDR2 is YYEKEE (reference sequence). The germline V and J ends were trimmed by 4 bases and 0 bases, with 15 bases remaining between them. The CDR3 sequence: CASSLPGTTSTDTQYF. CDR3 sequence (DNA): TGTGCCAGCAGCCTGCCCGGGACAACTAGCACAGATACGCAGTATTTT.

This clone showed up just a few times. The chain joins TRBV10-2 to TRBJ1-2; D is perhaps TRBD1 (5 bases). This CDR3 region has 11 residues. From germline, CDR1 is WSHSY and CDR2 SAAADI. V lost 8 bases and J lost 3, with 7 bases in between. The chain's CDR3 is CASGGDYGYTF. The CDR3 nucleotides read TGCGCCAGCGGGGGGGACTATGGCTACACCTTC.

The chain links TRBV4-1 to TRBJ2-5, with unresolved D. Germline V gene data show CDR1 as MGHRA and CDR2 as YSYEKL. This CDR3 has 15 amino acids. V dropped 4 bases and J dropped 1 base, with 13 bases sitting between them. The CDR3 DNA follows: TGCGCCAGCAGCCCAACGTTCGGTTCCCAAGAGACCCAGTACTTC. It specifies CASSPTFGSQETQYF.

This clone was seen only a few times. The CDR3 spells CASSQGIGTGAEKLFF. CDR3 nucleotide sequence: TGTGCCAGCAGCCAAGGGATAGGGACAGGGGCCGAAAAACTGTTTTTT. The V and J genes are TRBV3-1 (or the pseudogene TRBV3-2) and TRBJ1-4; 10 bases align to TRBD1. This CDR3 contains 16 residues. J was trimmed by 8 bases and V by 1 base; bases with no gene match: 7. Germline assignment: CDR1 LGHDT and CDR2 YNNKEL (reference sequence).

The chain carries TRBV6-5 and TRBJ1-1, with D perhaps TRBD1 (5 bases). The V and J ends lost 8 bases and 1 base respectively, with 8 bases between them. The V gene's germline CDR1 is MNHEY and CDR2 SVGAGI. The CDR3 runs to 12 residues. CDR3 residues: CASLTGNTEAFF. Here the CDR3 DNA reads TGTGCCAGCCTCACAGGGAACACTGAAGCTTTCTTT.

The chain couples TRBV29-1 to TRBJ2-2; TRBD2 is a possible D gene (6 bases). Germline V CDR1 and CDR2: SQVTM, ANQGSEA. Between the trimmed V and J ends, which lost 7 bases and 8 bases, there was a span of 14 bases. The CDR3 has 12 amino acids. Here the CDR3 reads CSGGGPGGELFF. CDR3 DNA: TGCAGCGGAGGAGGGCCAGGGGGGGAGCTGTTTTTT.

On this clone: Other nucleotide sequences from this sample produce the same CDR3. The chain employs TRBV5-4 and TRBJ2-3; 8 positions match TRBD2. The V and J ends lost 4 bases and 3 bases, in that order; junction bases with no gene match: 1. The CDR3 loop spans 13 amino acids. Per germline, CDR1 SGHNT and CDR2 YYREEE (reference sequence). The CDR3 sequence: CASSPSGTDTQYF. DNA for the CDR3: TGTGCCAGCAGCCCTAGCGGGACAGATACGCAGTATTTT.

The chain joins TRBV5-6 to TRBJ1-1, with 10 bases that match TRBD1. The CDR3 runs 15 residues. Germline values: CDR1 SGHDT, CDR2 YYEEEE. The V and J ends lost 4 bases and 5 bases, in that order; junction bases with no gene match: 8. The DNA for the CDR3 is TGTGCCAGCAGCCCCCCGGGACAGGGGAGGACTGAAGCTTTCTTT. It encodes CASSPPGQGRTEAFF.

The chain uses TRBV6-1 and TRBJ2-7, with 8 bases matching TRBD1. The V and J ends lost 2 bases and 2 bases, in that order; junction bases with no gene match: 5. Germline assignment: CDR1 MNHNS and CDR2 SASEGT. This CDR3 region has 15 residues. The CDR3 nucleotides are TGTGCCAGCAGTGAATTTCCGGGACAGGCCTACGAGCAGTACGTC. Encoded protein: CASSEFPGQAYEQYV.

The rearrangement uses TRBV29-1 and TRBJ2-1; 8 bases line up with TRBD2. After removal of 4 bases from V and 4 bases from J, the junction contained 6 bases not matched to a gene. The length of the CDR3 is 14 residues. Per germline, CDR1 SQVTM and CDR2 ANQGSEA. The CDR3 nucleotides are TGCAGCGTTGGGTGGAGCGGGAGTTACAATGAGCAGTTCTTC. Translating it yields CSVGWSGSYNEQFF.

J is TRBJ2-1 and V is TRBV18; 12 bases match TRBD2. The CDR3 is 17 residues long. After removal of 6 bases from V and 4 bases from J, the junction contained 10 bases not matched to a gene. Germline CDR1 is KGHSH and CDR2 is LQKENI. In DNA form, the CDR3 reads TGTGCCAGCTCCCGACTAGCGGGAGAGTGGCCTTACAATGAGCAGTTCTTC. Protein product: CASSRLAGEWPYNEQFF.

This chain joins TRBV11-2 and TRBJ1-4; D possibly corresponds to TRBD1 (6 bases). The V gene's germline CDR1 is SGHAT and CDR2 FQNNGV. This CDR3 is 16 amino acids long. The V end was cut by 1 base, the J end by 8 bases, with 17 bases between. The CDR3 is CASSLVPKGVGEKLFF. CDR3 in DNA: TGTGCCAGCAGCTTAGTACCCAAGGGGGTGGGGGAAAAACTGTTTTTT.

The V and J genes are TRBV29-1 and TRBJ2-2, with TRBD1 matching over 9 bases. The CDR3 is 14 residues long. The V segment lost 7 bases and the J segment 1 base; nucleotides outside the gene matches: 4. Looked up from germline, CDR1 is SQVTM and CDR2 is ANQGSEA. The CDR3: CSAGTGMNTGELFF. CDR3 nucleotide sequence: TGCAGCGCCGGGACAGGGATGAACACCGGGGAGCTGTTTTTT.

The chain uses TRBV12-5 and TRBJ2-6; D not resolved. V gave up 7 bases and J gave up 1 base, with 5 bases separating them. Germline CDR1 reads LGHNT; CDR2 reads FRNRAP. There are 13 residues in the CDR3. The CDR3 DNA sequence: TGTGCTAGTGCCAGGTCTGGGGCCAACGTCCTGACTTTC. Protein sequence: CASARSGANVLTF. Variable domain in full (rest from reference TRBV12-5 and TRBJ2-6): DARVTQTPRHKVTEMGQEVTMRCQPILGHNTVFWYRQTMMQGLELLAYFRNRAPLDDSGMPKDRFSAEMPDATLATLKIQPSEPRDSAVYFCASARSGANVLTFGAGSRLTVL.